This T cell receptor (beta chain) came from a study of blood T cell repertoires in COVID-19. In the study overall: There were acute and convalescent COVID-19 samples, and they came from the United States, Italy and Spain. PBMCs, B-cell-depleted T cells, or T cells were the source of the cDNA or gDNA that made up the material.

The CDR3 runs to 13 residues. In germline, CDR1 is GTSNPN, CDR2 SVGIG (reference sequence). J gave up 5 bases and V 2 bases, and 3 bases lay outside the gene matches. As processed by the authors: Reference gene primer amplification gave estimated nucleated cell counts. The method was immunoSEQ multiplex PCR; TCRdb's version includes in-frame clones alone and lacks a portion of them. The V and J calls and clone size were taken over from that table, and D and trimming were inferred from the DNA. This sample has fewer than 100,000 clones, with 91% found just once. The sequenced material came from peripheral blood. The rearrangement uses TRBV30 and TRBJ2-1; 7 bases fit TRBD2. The TCR sequence derives from a woman aged 45-65 years in a cohort sampled during active COVID-19. The CDR3 loop is CAWSPGTNNEQFF. DNA of the CDR3: TGTGCCTGGAGTCCCGGGACTAACAATGAGCAGTTCTTC.